What follows are 22 T cell receptor beta chains derived from one specimen sequenced in a study of T cell changes during pregnancy in multiple sclerosis. The data were produced by immunoSEQ multiplex PCR, yet TCRdb's version contains in-frame clones alone and is incomplete. The sample yields around 45,000 clones, 80% to 90% seen once. Sequencing was performed on CD8+ T cells from peripheral blood mononuclear cells, taken in the second trimester of pregnancy. These receptors all come from a female donor with multiple sclerosis, enrolled in a pregnancy study.

This clone has a handful of counts. The V gene is TRBV11-2, the J gene TRBJ1-2, with D perhaps matching TRBD1 (5 bases). Trimming shortened V by 0 bases and J by 0 bases, and 8 bases separated the two germline ends. The CDR3 consists of 15 residues. The germline V gene has CDR1 SGHAT and CDR2 FQNNGV. As DNA, the CDR3 is TGTGCCAGCAGCTTAGAGGCGACAGCTAACTATGGCTACACCTTC. This encodes CASSLEATANYGYTF.

This rearrangement joins TRBV7-6 to TRBJ2-5; 8 nucleotides line up with TRBD2. The germline V gene encodes CDR1 SGHVS and CDR2 FNYEAQ. This CDR3 contains 20 residues. V lost 1 base and J lost 3; bases outside the gene matches: 19. In DNA, the CDR3 is TGTGCCAGCAGCTTAGTGGTGTTAGCGGGGAAACTCGATCCGAAAGAGACCCAGTACTTC. Amino acid sequence: CASSLVVLAGKLDPKETQYF.

The rearrangement joins TRBV30 to TRBJ2-7; D is unresolved. The CDR3 length is 12 residues. Germline V gene data show CDR1 as GTSNPN and CDR2 as SVGIG (reference sequence). V lost 2 bases, J lost 4 bases, and 9 bases lay in between. The CDR3: CAWSPLGYEQYF. CDR3 DNA: TGTGCCTGGAGTCCTCTCGGTTACGAGCAGTACTTC.

CDR3 DNA sequence: TGTGCCAGCAGCTTAGCCGAGTTAACCTACGAGCAGTACTTC. Amino acid sequence: CASSLAELTYEQYF. V and J are TRBV7-2 and TRBJ2-7; D is uncertain. The V end was cut by 0 bases, the J end by 2 bases, with 8 bases between. Germline CDR1 and CDR2: SGHTA and FQGNSA. The length of the CDR3 is 14 residues.

This chain joins TRBV2 and TRBJ1-1, with 7 bases that match TRBD1. The CDR3 length is 15 residues. V lost 2 bases to trimming and J lost 0 bases; unmatched junction nucleotides: 3. Germline assignment: CDR1 SNHLY and CDR2 FYNNEI. The CDR3 DNA sequence: TGTGCCAGCAGTGAAAGGGACAGCTTGAACACTGAAGCTTTCTTT. It specifies CASSERDSLNTEAFF.

The CDR3 protein is CASSLDQGSYGYTF. The CDR3 coding sequence is TGCGCCAGCAGCTTGGATCAGGGTAGCTATGGCTACACCTTC. V and J are TRBV5-1 and TRBJ1-2, with a weak D call TRBD1 (5 bases). Germline V gene data show CDR1 as SGHRS and CDR2 as YFSETQ. This CDR3 contains 14 residues. Trimming shortened V by 0 bases and J by 4 bases, and 10 bases separated the two germline ends.

In this sample, this clone turned up many times. J is TRBJ2-7 and V is TRBV5-6; 11 nucleotides agree with TRBD1. Germline V CDR1 and CDR2: SGHDT, YYEEEE. This CDR3 is 16 amino acids long. V shed 4 bases and J 5 bases; nucleotides not matched to a gene: 11. CDR3 sequence: CASSPDLDRGPHEQYF. The CDR3 DNA reads as TGTGCCAGCAGCCCAGACCTGGACAGGGGGCCCCACGAGCAGTACTTC.

V is TRBV4-1 and J is TRBJ2-3; possibly TRBD1 for D (6 bases). Trimming pared 5 bases from V and 7 bases from J, leaving 16 bases between. The CDR3 is 14 residues long. Germline CDR1 MGHRA, CDR2 YSYEKL. CDR3 amino acids: CASSERTGLYTQYF. DNA of the CDR3: TGCGCCAGCAGCGAACGAACAGGGTTGTATACGCAGTATTTT.

The rearrangement uses TRBV6-5 and TRBJ2-3; 9 positions match TRBD2. The CDR3 loop spans 15 amino acids. J was trimmed by 4 bases and V by 6 bases; bases with no gene match: 8. The germline CDR1 and CDR2 sequences are MNHEY and SVGAGI. This CDR3 is CASRISGGSADTQYF. CDR3 DNA sequence: TGTGCCAGCAGAATTAGCGGGGGCTCGGCAGATACGCAGTATTTT.

The chain employs TRBV27 and TRBJ2-7; 7 nucleotides match TRBD1. The CDR3 loop spans 15 amino acids. J gave up 2 bases and V 5 bases, and 9 bases lay outside the gene matches. The germline V gene encodes CDR1 MNHEY and CDR2 SMNVEV (reference sequence). In DNA, the CDR3 is TGTGCCAGCAGTCTCTCGACAGGACAGGCCTACGAGCAGTACTTC. Translated, it gives CASSLSTGQAYEQYF.

The V gene is TRBV11-3, the J gene TRBJ2-1, with 9 bases identical to TRBD2. From germline, CDR1 is SGHNT and CDR2 YENEEA. The CDR3 length is 13 residues. Germline trimming cut 5 bases from V and 6 bases from J; bases unmatched to any gene: 2. DNA for the CDR3: TGTGCCAGCAGCCTAGCGGGATCCAATGAGCAGTTCTTC. As protein: CASSLAGSNEQFF.

The chain employs TRBV29-1 and TRBJ2-1, with 7 bases fitting TRBD1. The CDR3 has 16 residues. In germline, CDR1 is SQVTM, CDR2 ANQGSEA. V dropped 4 bases and J dropped 4; count of bases not matched to a gene: 13. The CDR3 nucleotides read TGCAGCGTTGTACCTGAGGGGGCGAATTTTTACAATGAGCAGTTCTTC. Translation: CSVVPEGANFYNEQFF.

The chain joins TRBV27 to TRBJ1-2; D is unclear. The CDR3 is 13 amino acids. V lost 3 bases and J 2 bases, leaving 7 bases between the germline ends. From germline, CDR1 is MNHEY and CDR2 SMNVEV (reference sequence). CDR3 DNA sequence: TGTGCCAGCAGTTTGGGCACCAACTATGGCTACACCTTC. Encoded protein: CASSLGTNYGYTF.

The V gene is TRBV6-6, the J gene TRBJ2-5, with D possibly TRBD1 on 6 matching bases. CDR1 is MNHNY, CDR2 SVGAGI, per germline (reference sequence). The CDR3 loop spans 16 amino acids. V lost 0 bases, J lost 2 bases, and 13 bases lay in between. CDR3 amino acids: CASSYSEDSQQETQYF. CDR3 sequence (DNA): TGTGCCAGCAGTTACTCTGAGGACAGCCAACAAGAGACCCAGTACTTC.

The CDR3 reads CASSLGQGTSEAFF. The CDR3 DNA is TGCGCCAGCAGCTTGGGTCAGGGTACCTCTGAAGCTTTCTTT. This chain joins TRBV5-1 and TRBJ1-1; a weak D match, TRBD1 (5 bases). Trimming took off 0 bases at V and 6 bases at J, with 12 bases between the two ends. The length of the CDR3 is 14 residues. CDR1 is SGHRS, CDR2 YFSETQ, per germline.

The genes are TRBV27 and TRBJ1-1; possibly TRBD1 for D (5 bases). This CDR3 region has 14 residues. The germline V and J ends were trimmed by 2 bases and 1 base, with 8 bases remaining between them. Germline CDR1 is MNHEY and CDR2 is SMNVEV (reference sequence). CDR3 DNA sequence: TGTGCCAGCAGTTTAAGGGGCCCGAACACTGAAGCTTTCTTT. Translation gives CASSLRGPNTEAFF.

The genes are TRBV9 and TRBJ1-6; D gene uncertain. The CDR3 runs to 15 residues. Per the germline V gene, CDR1 is SGDLS and CDR2 is YYNGEE. V was trimmed by 4 bases and J by 6 bases, leaving 14 bases between them. The CDR3 here is CASSPNGEPNSPLHF. The CDR3 coding sequence is TGTGCCAGCAGCCCTAATGGGGAGCCTAATTCACCCCTCCACTTT.

The rearrangement uses TRBV5-1 and TRBJ2-1; 11 bases map to TRBD2. CDR1 and CDR2 from the germline V gene are SGHRS and YFSETQ. The CDR3 runs to 17 residues. The junction had 5 bases not matched to a gene; V was cut back by 0 bases and J by 3 bases. Here the CDR3 DNA reads TGCGCCAGCAGCTTGGAAGGGGGACTAGCGGTCTACAATGAGCAGTTCTTC. The encoded protein is CASSLEGGLAVYNEQFF.

J is TRBJ2-3 and V is TRBV29-1; 8 nucleotides line up with TRBD1. CDR3 length: 14 residues. CDR1 and CDR2 from the germline V gene are SQVTM and ANQGSEA. Trimming removed 6 bases from V and 1 base from J; junction bases left unmatched: 6. This CDR3 reads CSVDGQGGTDTQYF. For the CDR3, the DNA is TGCAGCGTCGACGGACAGGGCGGCACAGATACGCAGTATTTT.

The chain's CDR3 is CASSEYMRGGAAYNEQFF. DNA for the CDR3: TGTGCCAGCAGTGAATATATGAGGGGGGGTGCGGCCTACAATGAGCAGTTCTTC. This rearrangement joins TRBV25-1 to TRBJ2-1, with a possible D match to TRBD2 (7 bases). V shed 0 bases and J shed 2 bases, with 17 bases lying between them. The germline V gene has CDR1 MGHDK and CDR2 SYGVNS. CDR3 length equals 18 residues. The full variable domain, with the rest looked up from reference TRBV25-1 and TRBJ2-1, is EADIYQTPRYLVIGTGKKITLECSQTMGHDKMYWYQQDPGMELHLIHYSYGVNSTEKGDLSSESTVSRIRTEHFPLTLESARPSHTSQYLCASSEYMRGGAAYNEQFFGPGTRLTVL.

CDR3 nucleotide sequence: TGTGCCAGCAGCTTAGCGTGGGGAGGTCCCAACGAGCAGTACTTC. Residues: CASSLAWGGPNEQYF. V gene TRBV7-9 combines with J gene TRBJ2-7; perhaps TRBD2 as D (6 bases). Trimming shortened V by 0 bases and J by 5 bases, and 14 bases separated the two germline ends. The germline V gene encodes CDR1 SEHNR and CDR2 FQNEAQ (reference sequence). This CDR3 has 15 amino acids.

The CDR3 reads CASSFIRNTEAFF. The CDR3 region has the DNA TGTGCCAGCAGTTTTATTAGGAACACTGAAGCTTTCTTT. J is TRBJ1-1 and V is TRBV13; no reliable D call. Germline lookup yields CDR1 PRHDT and CDR2 FYEKMQ (reference sequence). The CDR3 runs to 13 residues. V lost 6 bases to trimming and J lost 1 base, with 9 bases between them.